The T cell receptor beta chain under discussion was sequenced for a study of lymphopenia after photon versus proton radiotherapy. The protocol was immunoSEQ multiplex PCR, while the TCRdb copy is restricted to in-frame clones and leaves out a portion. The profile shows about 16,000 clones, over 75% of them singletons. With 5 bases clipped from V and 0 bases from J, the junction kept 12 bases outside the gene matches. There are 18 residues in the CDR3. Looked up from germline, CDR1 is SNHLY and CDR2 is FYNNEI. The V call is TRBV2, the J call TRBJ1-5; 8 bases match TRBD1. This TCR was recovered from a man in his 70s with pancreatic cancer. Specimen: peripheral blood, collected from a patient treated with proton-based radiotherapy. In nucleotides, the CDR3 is TGTGCCAGCAGTTCTGGACAGGGTCGGGCTTATAGCAATCAGCCCCAGCATTTT. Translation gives CASSSGQGRAYSNQPQHF.